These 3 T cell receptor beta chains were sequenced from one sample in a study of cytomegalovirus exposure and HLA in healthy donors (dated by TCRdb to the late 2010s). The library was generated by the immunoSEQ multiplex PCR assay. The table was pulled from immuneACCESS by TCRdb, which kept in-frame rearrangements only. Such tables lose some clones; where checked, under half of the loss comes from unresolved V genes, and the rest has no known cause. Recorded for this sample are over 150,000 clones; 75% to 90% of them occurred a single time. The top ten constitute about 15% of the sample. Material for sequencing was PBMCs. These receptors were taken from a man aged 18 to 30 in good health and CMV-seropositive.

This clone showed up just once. The CDR3 bases are TGTGCCAGCAGCTCTATCAGCGGGAGCGTCACAGATACGCAGTATTTT. It translates to CASSSISGSVTDTQYF. The gene calls are TRBV7-6 and TRBJ2-3; TRBD2 matches 8 bases. Germline loops: CDR1 SGHVS, CDR2 FNYEAQ. V lost 4 bases to trimming and J lost 2 bases; unmatched junction nucleotides: 8. The CDR3 covers 16 residues.

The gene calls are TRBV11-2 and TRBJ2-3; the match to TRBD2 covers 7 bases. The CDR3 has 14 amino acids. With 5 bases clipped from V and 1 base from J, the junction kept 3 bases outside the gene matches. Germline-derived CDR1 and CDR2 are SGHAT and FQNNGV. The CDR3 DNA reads TGTGCCAGCAGCCCGGGGGGAGGCACAGATACGCAGTATTTT. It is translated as CASSPGGGTDTQYF.

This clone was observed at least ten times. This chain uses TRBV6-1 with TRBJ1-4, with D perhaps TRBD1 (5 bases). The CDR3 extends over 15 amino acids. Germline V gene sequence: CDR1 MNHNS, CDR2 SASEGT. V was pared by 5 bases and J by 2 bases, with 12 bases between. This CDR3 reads CASSTWGGTNEKLFF. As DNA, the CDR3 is TGTGCCAGCAGTACGTGGGGGGGGACTAATGAAAAACTGTTTTTT.